Described below is a single TCR beta chain sequence and its context. Here immunoSEQ multiplex PCR was the method, and the copy in TCRdb shows in-frame clones only, minus some. The sample shows 45,000 to 55,000 clones, roughly 96% of them seen only once. Germline loops: CDR1 MNHEY, CDR2 SVGAGI. CDR3 length equals 15 residues. J gave up 2 bases and V 5 bases, and 3 bases lay outside the gene matches. This sample is part of a study of control samples from healthy donors and cancer patients. The chain combines TRBV6-5 with TRBJ2-7; 13 bases map to TRBD2. This sequence was found in a man aged 25-40 years in good health. Sequenced: blood. DNA for the CDR3: TGTGCCAGCAGTCGGACTAGCGGGAGTCCCTACGAGCAGTACTTC. Protein product: CASSRTSGSPYEQYF.